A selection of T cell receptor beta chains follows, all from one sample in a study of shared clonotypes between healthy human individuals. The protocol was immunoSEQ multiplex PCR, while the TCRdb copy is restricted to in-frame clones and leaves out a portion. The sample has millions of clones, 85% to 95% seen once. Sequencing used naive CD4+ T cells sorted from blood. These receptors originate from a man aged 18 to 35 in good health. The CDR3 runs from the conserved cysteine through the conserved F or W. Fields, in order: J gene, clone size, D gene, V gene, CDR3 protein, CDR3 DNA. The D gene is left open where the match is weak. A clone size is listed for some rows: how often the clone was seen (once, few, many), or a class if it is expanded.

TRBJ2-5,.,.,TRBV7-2,CASSLASGRQETQYF,TGTGCCAGCAGCTTAGCGTCAGGCAGACAAGAGACCCAGTACTTC
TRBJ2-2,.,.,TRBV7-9,CASSSTGELFF,TGTGCCAGCAGCTCAACCGGGGAGCTGTTTTTT
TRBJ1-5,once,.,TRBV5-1,CASSLRGDSNQPQHF,TGCGCCAGCAGCTTGAGGGGAGATAGCAATCAGCCCCAGCATTTT
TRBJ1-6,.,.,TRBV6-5,CASRRGGTNSPLHF,TGTGCCAGCAGGAGGGGGGGAACTAATTCACCCCTCCACTTT
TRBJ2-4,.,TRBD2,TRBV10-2,CASSELPTAGTSGGAIQYF,TGCGCCAGCAGTGAGCTCCCCACCGCCGGGACTAGCGGGGGGGCTATTCAGTACTTC
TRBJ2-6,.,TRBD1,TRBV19,CASSIAAGGTRSGANVLTF,TGTGCCAGTAGTATAGCGGCAGGGGGCACACGCTCTGGGGCCAACGTCCTGACTTTC
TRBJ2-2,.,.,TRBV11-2,CASGVYLNTGELFF,TGTGCCAGCGGGGTTTATTTGAACACCGGGGAGCTGTTTTTT
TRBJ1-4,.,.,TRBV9,CASSVGGKNEKLFF,TGTGCCAGCAGCGTAGGCGGGAAAAATGAAAAACTGTTTTTT
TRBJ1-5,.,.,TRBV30,CAWSLTQINQPQHF,TGTGCCTGGAGCCTTACTCAGATTAATCAGCCCCAGCATTTT
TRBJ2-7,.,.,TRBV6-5,CASSYLGDTGDREQYF,TGTGCCAGCAGTTACCTGGGTGACACGGGAGATCGGGAGCAGTACTTC
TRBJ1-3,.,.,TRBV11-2,CASSFGWISGNTIYF,TGTGCCAGCAGCTTCGGATGGATCTCTGGAAACACCATATATTTT
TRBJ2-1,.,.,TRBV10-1,CASSDGAFYNEQFF,TGCGCCAGCAGTGATGGTGCTTTCTACAATGAGCAGTTCTTC
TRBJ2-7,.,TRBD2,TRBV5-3,CARSSKGLAGGLYEQYF,TGTGCCAGAAGCTCCAAGGGGCTAGCGGGAGGCCTCTACGAGCAGTACTTC
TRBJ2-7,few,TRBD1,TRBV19,CASSGQGPYEQYF,TGTGCCAGCTCGGGACAGGGCCCTTACGAGCAGTACTTC
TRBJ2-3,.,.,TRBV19,CASSYDTDTQYF,TGTGCCAGTAGTTATGACACAGATACGCAGTATTTT
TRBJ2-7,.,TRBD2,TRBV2,CASGEGHSYEQYF,TGTGCCAGCGGGGAGGGCCACTCCTACGAGCAGTACTTC
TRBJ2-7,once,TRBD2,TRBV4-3,CASSQENGRSYEQYF,TGCGCCAGCAGCCAAGAAAACGGGAGGTCTTACGAGCAGTACTTC
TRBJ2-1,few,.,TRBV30,CAWSVRANTEQFF,TGTGCCTGGAGTGTACGGGCGAATACTGAGCAGTTCTTC
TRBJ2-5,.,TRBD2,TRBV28,CASRPTSGVWETQYF,TGTGCCAGCAGACCGACTAGCGGGGTATGGGAGACCCAGTACTTC
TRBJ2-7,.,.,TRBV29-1,CSEARGSEQYF,TGCAGCGAGGCGAGAGGTTCCGAGCAGTACTTC
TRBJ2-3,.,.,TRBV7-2,CASSSDRSSTDTQYF,TGTGCCAGCAGCTCAGACAGGTCTAGCACAGATACGCAGTATTTT
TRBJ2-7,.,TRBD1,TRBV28,CASSQSRDRVRSYEQYF,TGTGCCAGCAGTCAGTCCCGGGACAGGGTGCGGTCCTACGAGCAGTACTTC
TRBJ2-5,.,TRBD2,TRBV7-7,CASSGTSGSGTQYF,TGTGCTAGCAGCGGGACTAGCGGGAGTGGGACCCAGTACTTC
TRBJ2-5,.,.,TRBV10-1,CASSECWADRSHPQETQYF,TGCGCCAGCAGTGAGTGTTGGGCGGACAGATCCCATCCACAAGAGACCCAGTACTTC
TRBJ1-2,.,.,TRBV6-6,CASSPSGGYGYTF,TGTGCCAGCAGTCCCTCCGGGGGATATGGCTACACCTTC
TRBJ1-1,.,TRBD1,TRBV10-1,CASSESGTGAAEAFF,TGCGCCAGCAGTGAGTCAGGGACAGGGGCCGCTGAAGCTTTCTTT
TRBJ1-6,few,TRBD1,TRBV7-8,CASSPVTGGNNSPLHF,TGTGCCAGCAGCCCCGTCACAGGGGGTAACAATTCACCCCTCCACTTT
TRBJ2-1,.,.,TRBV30,CAYSWQGQSYNEQFF,TGTGCCTACTCTTGGCAGGGTCAATCCTACAATGAGCAGTTCTTC
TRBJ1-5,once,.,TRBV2,CASSERPDQPQHF,TGTGCCAGCAGTGAACGCCCGGATCAGCCCCAGCATTTT
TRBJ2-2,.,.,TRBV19,CASTSGGSPSGELFF,TGTGCCAGTACCTCTGGAGGTTCCCCCTCCGGGGAGCTGTTTTTT
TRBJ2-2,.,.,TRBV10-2,CASRPVVGNTGELFF,TGCGCCAGCAGACCCGTGGTAGGAAACACCGGGGAGCTGTTTTTT
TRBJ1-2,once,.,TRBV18,CASSPPTAGLGGYTF,TGTGCCAGCTCACCACCCACAGCGGGGCTGGGTGGCTACACCTTC
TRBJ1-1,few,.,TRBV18,CASSPPGILNTEAFF,TGTGCCAGCTCACCCCCCGGGATACTGAACACTGAAGCTTTCTTT
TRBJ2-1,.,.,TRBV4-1,CASSLVGGGLSQVQFF,TGCGCCAGCAGCCTCGTGGGCGGGGGCCTCTCCCAGGTGCAGTTCTTC
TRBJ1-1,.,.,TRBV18,CASSPSWGGTEAFF,TGTGCCAGCTCACCGTCCTGGGGTGGCACTGAAGCTTTCTTT
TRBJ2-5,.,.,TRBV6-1,CASSARLSQETQYF,TGTGCCAGCAGCGCTCGACTAAGCCAAGAGACCCAGTACTTC
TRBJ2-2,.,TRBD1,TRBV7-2,CASSLRAGGNGELFF,TGTGCCAGCAGCTTAAGAGCAGGGGGCAACGGGGAGCTGTTTTTT
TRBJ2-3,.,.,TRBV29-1,CSVDTGVPDTQYF,TGCAGCGTTGACACCGGGGTGCCAGATACGCAGTATTTT
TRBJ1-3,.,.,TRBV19,CASSKGFWGAPGNTIYF,TGTGCCAGTAGTAAAGGTTTCTGGGGGGCTCCTGGAAACACCATATATTTT
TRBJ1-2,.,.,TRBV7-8,CASSLSGTYGYTF,TGTGCCAGCAGCTTATCCGGAACCTATGGCTACACCTTC
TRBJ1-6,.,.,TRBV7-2,CASSLMAGLNSPLHF,TGTGCCAGCAGCTTAATGGCAGGACTTAATTCACCCCTCCACTTT
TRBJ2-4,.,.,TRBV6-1,CASSEEGGDTKNIQYF,TGTGCCAGCAGTGAAGAGGGCGGGGACACAAAAAACATTCAGTACTTC
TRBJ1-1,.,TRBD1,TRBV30,CAWSVRQGNTEAFF,TGTGCCTGGAGTGTCCGACAGGGAAACACTGAAGCTTTCTTT
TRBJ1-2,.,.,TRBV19,CASRLTGSIYGYTF,TGTGCCAGTAGATTGACGGGGTCGATCTATGGCTACACCTTC
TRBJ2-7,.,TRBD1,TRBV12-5,CASGLGYRGEQYF,TGTGCTAGTGGTTTGGGATACAGGGGCGAGCAGTACTTC
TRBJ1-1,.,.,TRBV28,CASSGGGENTEAFF,TGTGCCAGCAGCGGGGGGGGAGAGAACACTGAAGCTTTCTTT
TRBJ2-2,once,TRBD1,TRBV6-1,CASSGGQGAAGELFF,TGTGCCAGCAGTGGCGGACAGGGGGCCGCCGGGGAGCTGTTTTTT
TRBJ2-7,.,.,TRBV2,CASSNNRVYEQYF,TGTGCCAGCAGCAACAACAGGGTCTACGAGCAGTACTTC
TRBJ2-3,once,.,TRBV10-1,CASAGQISTDTQYF,TGCGCCAGCGCGGGACAGATTAGCACAGATACGCAGTATTTT
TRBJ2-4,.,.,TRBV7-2,CASSPRLTPGAKNIQYF,TGTGCCAGCAGCCCCCGACTTACCCCGGGGGCCAAAAACATTCAGTACTTC
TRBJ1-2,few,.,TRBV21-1,CASSTGTENLHNYGYTF,TGTGCCAGCAGCACCGGGACGGAAAACCTTCATAACTATGGCTACACCTTC
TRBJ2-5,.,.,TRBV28,CASSRTGQQETQYF,TGTGCCAGCAGTCGTACCGGGCAGCAAGAGACCCAGTACTTC
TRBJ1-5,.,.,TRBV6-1,CASSAGGGNQPQHF,TGTGCCAGCAGTGCGGGGGGAGGCAATCAGCCCCAGCATTTT
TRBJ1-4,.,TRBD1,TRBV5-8,CASSRTGKDEKLFF,TGTGCCAGCAGCCGGACAGGAAAGGACGAAAAACTGTTTTTT
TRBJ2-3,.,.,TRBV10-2,CASSVPGTQFTDTQYF,TGCGCCAGCAGTGTACCCGGGACTCAATTCACAGATACGCAGTATTTT